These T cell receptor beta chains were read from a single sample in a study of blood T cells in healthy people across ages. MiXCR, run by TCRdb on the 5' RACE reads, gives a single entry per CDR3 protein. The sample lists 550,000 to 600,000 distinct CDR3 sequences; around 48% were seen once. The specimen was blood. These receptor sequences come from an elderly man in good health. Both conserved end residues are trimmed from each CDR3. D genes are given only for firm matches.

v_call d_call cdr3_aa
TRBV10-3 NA AISGDIRGYEQY
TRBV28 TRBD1 ASSPGTGLFQETQY
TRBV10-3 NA AISESGSLADTQY
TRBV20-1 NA SASKSLTTDTQY
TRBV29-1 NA SVETREWRQF
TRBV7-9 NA ASSPVGGGEETQY
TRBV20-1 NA SARGYYGYT
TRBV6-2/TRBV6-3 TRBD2 ASSYVAGGPRDTDTQY
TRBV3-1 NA ASSRWDTTMNTEAF
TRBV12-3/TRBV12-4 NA ASSLNYRNTGELF
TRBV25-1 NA ASRKTGSGNTIY
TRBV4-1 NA ASSQGRRFGTFAYEQY
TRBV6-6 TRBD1 ASSQDRGISGANVLT
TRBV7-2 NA ASSLSHGGGYT
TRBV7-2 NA ASSSLNGGADTQY
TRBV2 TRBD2 ASSWRLAGGNEQF
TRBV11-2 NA ASSLDPRSTETQY
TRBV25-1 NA ASSGPPRSAETQY
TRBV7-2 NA ASSLLWAVPTTYNEQF
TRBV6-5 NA ASSYSRGQTYEQY
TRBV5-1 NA ASRGGTDTQY
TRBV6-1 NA ASSEGVAIYGYT
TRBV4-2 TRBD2 ASSQGLAGAHQETQY
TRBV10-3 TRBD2 AISRAGGSTDTQY
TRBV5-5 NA ASRFGPNTGELF
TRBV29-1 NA SVTYDPTDTQY
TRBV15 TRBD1 ATSRDLGTGERGEQF
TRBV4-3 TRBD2 ASSQGSLAGGPLTDTQY
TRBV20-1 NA SAWDSLYNEQF